This T cell receptor (beta chain) was identified during a study of human T cells and chemical hapten exposure. Study information: Patch tests containing 0.01% DPC, applied to the upper back, were read at 6 days. Cases of alopecia areata, totalis or universalis occurred in a predominantly female patient group. Largely, small differences in pooled library volume made per-sample TCR yields vary.

Deletions cut 0 bases from V and 5 bases from J, with 21 bases between. The CDR3 is 18 residues long. The study, taken as a whole, reports: Sensitization with DPC brought no change to TCRs above 1 in 1000 in frequency.

To note about this clonotype: Its antigen remains unknown.

Time point: pre-sensitization, week 0. Treatment here: therapeutic diphenylcyclopropenone sensitization with weekly scalp DPC. TCRdb reprocessed the RACE reads with MiXCR, giving one entry per CDR3 protein. The data hold roughly 81,000 distinct CDR3 sequences, with 8.5% observed a single time. The chain links TRBV23-1 to TRBJ2-3, with D perhaps TRBD2 (7 bases). TRBV23-1 is an open reading frame whose function is uncertain. The material was whole blood, obtained in connection with sensitization to the hapten diphenylcyclopropenone (DPC). The sequence was obtained from a man in his forties or fifties with alopecia areata. Some clones in this sample may be carry-over from other donors' samples. The CDR3 nucleotides read TGCGCCAGCAGTCAATCCCTCAACGGGGGGCCGGAAGGAGATACGCAGTATTTT. Translating it yields CASSQSLNGGPEGDTQYF.